This TCR beta chain is from a study of blood T cell repertoires in COVID-19. Looked up from germline, CDR1 is GTSNPN and CDR2 is SVGIG (reference sequence). Trimming stripped 3 bases from V and 10 bases from J, with 12 bases between. The length of the CDR3 is 12 residues. Here immunoSEQ multiplex PCR was the method, and the copy in TCRdb shows in-frame clones only, minus some. The sample gives over 200,000 clones, around 85% of which show up once; roughly 5% is in the top ten. This sequence joins TRBV30 and TRBJ2-2; TRBD2 might be the D (6 bases). This clonotype was sampled from a human donor in a cohort sampled during active COVID-19. The material sequenced was peripheral blood. CDR3 sequence (DNA): TGTGCCTGGAGCCGACTAGGAGCGGAGCTGTTTTTT. This encodes CAWSRLGAELFF.